This T cell receptor beta chain emerged from a study of T cell responses to AZD1222 COVID-19 vaccine. Overall study results and limits: Donor demographics were predominantly white British with a female majority; clonal diversity may be underestimated.

The CDR3 has 17 amino acids. The germline V gene has CDR1 MDHEN and CDR2 SYDVKM. Trimming took 6 bases from V and 5 from J, leaving 22 bases between them. This clone has a single count. Its matching antigen is unknown. The data were produced by immunoSEQ multiplex PCR, yet TCRdb's version contains in-frame clones alone and is incomplete. The table lists around 120,000 clones, approximately 83% of them singletons. V gene TRBV28 combines with J gene TRBJ1-4; no definite D call. This TCR was recovered from an adult in good health. The material was peripheral blood, obtained on day 0 of MenACWY control vaccination. The chain's CDR3 is CASRTDRSRPPNEKLFF. In nucleotides, the CDR3 is TGTGCCAGCAGAACGGACCGGTCCCGACCCCCGAATGAAAAACTGTTTTTT.